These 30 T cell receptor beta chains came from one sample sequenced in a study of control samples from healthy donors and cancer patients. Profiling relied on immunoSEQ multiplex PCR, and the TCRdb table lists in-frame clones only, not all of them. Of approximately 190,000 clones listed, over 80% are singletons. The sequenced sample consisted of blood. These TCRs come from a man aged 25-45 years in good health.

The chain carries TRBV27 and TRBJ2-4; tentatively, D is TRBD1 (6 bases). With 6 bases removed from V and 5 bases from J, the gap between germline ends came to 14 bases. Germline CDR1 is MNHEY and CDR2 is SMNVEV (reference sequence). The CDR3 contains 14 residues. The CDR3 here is CASSLTGPENIQYF. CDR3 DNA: TGTGCCAGCAGCTTAACAGGGCCCGAAAACATTCAGTACTTC.

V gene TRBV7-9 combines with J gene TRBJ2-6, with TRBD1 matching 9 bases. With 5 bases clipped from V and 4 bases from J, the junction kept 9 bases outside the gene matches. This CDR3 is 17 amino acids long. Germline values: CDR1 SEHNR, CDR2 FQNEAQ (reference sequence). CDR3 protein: CASSPRQGDAGANVLTF. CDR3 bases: TGTGCCAGCAGCCCACGACAGGGGGATGCGGGGGCCAACGTCCTGACTTTC.

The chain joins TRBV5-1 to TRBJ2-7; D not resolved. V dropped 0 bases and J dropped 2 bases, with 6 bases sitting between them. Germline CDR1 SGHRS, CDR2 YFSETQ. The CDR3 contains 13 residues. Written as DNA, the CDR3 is TGCGCCAGCAGCTTGGACGGAGCCTACGAGCAGTACTTC. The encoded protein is CASSLDGAYEQYF.

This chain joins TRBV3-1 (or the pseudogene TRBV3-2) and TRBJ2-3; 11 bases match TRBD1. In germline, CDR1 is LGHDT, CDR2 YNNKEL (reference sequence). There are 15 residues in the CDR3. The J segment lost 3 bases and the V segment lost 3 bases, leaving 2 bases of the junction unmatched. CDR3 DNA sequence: TGTGCCAGCAGCCAGGGACAGGGGGGTACAGATACGCAGTATTTT. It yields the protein CASSQGQGGTDTQYF.

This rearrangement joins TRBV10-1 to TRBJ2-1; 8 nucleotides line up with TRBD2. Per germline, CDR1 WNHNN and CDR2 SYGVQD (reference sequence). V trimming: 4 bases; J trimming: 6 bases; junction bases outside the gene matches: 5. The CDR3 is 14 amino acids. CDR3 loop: CASSVAGGRNEQFF. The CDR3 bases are TGCGCCAGCAGTGTTGCGGGGGGTCGCAATGAGCAGTTCTTC.

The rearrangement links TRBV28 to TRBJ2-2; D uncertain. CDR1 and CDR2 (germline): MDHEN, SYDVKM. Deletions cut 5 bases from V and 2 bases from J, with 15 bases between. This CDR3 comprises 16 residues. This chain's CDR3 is CASSPRKDLNTGELFF. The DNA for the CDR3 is TGTGCCAGCAGTCCGAGGAAGGACCTTAACACCGGGGAGCTGTTTTTT.

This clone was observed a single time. CDR3 nucleotides: TGTGCCAGCAGCTTGGAGGGAGGTCTCTCCTACAATGAGCAGTTCTTC. As protein: CASSLEGGLSYNEQFF. The chain links TRBV5-4 to TRBJ2-1, with TRBD2 as a possible D gene (6 bases). The CDR3 has 16 residues. In germline, CDR1 is SGHNT, CDR2 YYREEE (reference sequence). The germline V and J ends were trimmed by 0 bases and 0 bases, with 10 bases remaining between them.

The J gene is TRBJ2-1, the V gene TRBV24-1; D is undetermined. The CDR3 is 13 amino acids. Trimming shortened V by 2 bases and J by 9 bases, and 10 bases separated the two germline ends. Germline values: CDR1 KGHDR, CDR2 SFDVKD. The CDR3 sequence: CATSDSARTEQFF. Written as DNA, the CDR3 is TGTGCCACCAGTGATTCGGCGAGAACTGAGCAGTTCTTC.

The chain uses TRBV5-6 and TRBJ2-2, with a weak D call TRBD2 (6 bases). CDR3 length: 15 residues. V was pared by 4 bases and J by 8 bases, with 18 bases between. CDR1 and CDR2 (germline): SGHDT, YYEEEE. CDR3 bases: TGTGCCAGCAGCGCCCTCGGAGGGCTCTCGGGGGAGCTGTTTTTT. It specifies CASSALGGLSGELFF.

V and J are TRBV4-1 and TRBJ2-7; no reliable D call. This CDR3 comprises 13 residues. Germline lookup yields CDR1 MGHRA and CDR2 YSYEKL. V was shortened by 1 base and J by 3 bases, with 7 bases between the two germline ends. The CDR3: CASSQATLYEQYF. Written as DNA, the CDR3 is TGCGCCAGCAGCCAAGCGACACTCTACGAGCAGTACTTC.

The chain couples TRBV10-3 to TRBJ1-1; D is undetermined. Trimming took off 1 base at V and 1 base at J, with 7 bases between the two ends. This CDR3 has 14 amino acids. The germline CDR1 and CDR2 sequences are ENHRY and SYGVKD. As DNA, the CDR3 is TGTGCCATCAGTGAGTTCGCAGGGAACACTGAAGCTTTCTTT. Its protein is CAISEFAGNTEAFF.

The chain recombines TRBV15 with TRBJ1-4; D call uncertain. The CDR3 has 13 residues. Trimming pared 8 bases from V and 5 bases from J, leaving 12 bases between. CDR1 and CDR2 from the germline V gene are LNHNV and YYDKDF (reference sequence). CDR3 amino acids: CATVQAYNEKLFF. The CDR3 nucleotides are TGTGCCACCGTTCAGGCGTACAATGAAAAACTGTTTTTT.

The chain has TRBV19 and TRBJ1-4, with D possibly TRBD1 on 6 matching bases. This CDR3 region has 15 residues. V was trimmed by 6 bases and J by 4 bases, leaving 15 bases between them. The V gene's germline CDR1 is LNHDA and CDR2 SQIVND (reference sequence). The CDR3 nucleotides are TGTGCCAGTAGCCGGATGGACAGTCTTAATGAAAAACTGTTTTTT. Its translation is CASSRMDSLNEKLFF.

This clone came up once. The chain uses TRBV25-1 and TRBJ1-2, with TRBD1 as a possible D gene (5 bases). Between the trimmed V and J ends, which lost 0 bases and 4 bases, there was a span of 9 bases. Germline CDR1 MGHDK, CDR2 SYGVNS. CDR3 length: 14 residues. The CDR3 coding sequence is TGTGCCAGCAGTGAATACGGACACCTCTATGGCTACACCTTC. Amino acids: CASSEYGHLYGYTF.

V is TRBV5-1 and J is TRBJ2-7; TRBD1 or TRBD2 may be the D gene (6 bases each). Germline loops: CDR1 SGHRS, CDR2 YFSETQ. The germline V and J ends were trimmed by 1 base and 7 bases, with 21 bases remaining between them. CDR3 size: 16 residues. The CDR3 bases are TGCGCCAGCAGCTTGAGTTTTGGGGGGCGGGTAGAGGAGCAGTACTTC. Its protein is CASSLSFGGRVEEQYF.

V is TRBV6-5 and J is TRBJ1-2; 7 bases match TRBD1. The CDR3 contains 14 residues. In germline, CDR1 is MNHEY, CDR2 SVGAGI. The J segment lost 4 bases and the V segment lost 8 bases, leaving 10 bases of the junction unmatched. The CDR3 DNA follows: TGTGCCAGCGGACTAGCAGGGGGAACCTATGGCTACACCTTC. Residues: CASGLAGGTYGYTF.

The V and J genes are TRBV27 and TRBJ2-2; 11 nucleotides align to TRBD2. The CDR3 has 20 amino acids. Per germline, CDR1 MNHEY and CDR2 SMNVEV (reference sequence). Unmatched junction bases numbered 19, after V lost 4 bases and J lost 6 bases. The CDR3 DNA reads TGTGCCAGCAGTTCCCTTTTTATACTAGCGGGGGAGGAGGCCTCCGGGGAGCTGTTTTTT. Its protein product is CASSSLFILAGEEASGELFF.

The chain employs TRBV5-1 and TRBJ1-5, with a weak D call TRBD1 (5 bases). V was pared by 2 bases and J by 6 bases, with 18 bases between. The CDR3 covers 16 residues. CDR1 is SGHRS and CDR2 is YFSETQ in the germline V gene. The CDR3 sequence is CASSLTPGTVGQPQHF. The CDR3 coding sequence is TGCGCCAGCAGCTTAACCCCCGGGACCGTAGGTCAGCCCCAGCATTTT.

CDR3 nucleotides: TGCGCCAGCAGGCCTACTGGGACAGGAAATTCACCCCTCCACTTT. Protein sequence: CASRPTGTGNSPLHF. The chain links TRBV5-1 to TRBJ1-6; 8 bases are shared with TRBD1. Losses at the gene ends were 5 bases for V and 7 bases for J; bases not matched to a gene: 8. This CDR3 is 15 amino acids long. Per the germline V gene, CDR1 is SGHRS and CDR2 is YFSETQ.

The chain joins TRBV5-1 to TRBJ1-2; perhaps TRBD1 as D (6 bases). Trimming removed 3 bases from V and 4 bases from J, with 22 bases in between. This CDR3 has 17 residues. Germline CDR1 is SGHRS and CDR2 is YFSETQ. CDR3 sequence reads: CASSSSQTGREGYGYTF. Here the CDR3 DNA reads TGCGCCAGCAGCTCTTCCCAGACAGGCCGGGAGGGCTATGGCTACACCTTC.

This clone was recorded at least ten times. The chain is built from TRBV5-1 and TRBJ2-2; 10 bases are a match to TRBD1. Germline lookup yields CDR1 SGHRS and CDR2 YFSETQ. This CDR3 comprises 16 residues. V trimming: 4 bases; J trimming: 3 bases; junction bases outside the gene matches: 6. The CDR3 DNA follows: TGCGCCAGCAGCACCCAGGGACAGGGGTACACCGGGGAGCTGTTTTTT. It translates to CASSTQGQGYTGELFF.

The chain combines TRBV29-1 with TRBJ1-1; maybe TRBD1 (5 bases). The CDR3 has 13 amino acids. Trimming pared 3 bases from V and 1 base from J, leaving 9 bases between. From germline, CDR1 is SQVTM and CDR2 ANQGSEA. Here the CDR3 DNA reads TGCAGCGTTGAGAGGGGCCCGAACACTGAAGCTTTCTTT. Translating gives CSVERGPNTEAFF.

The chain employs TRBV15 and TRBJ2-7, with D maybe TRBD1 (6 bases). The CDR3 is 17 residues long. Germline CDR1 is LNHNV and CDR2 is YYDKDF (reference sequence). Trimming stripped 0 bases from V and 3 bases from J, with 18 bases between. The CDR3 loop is CATSRDHIGGRDYEQYF. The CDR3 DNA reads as TGTGCCACCAGCAGAGACCACATAGGGGGACGGGACTACGAGCAGTACTTC.

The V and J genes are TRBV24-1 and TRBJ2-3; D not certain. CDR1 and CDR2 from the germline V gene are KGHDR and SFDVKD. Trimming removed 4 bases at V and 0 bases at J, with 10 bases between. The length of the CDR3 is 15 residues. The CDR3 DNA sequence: TGTGCCACCAGTGAAAAGAGTACTAGCACAGATACGCAGTATTTT. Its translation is CATSEKSTSTDTQYF.

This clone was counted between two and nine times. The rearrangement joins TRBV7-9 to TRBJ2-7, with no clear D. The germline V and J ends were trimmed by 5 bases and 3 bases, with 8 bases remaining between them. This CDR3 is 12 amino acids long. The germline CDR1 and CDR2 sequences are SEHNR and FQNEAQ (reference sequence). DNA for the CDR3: TGTGCCAGCAGCCCGGACGGCTACGAGCAGTACTTC. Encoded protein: CASSPDGYEQYF.

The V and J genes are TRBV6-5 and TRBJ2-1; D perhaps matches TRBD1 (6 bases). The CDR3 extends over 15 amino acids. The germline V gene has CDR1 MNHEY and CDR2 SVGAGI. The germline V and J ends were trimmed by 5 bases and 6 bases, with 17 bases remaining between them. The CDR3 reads CASSPMAGAGNEQFF. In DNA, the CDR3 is TGTGCCAGCAGTCCGATGGCAGGGGCAGGCAATGAGCAGTTCTTC.

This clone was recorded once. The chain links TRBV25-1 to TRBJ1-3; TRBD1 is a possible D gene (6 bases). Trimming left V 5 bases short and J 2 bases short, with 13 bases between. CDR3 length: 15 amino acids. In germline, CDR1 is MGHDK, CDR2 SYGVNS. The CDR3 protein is CASSRGANTGNTIYF. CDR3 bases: TGTGCCAGCAGTAGGGGGGCCAATACTGGAAACACCATATATTTT.

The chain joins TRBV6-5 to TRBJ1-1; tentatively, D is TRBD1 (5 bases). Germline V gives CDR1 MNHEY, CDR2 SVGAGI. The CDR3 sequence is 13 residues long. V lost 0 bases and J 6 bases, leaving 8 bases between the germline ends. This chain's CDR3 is CASSYSPGAEAFF. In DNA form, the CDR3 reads TGTGCCAGCAGTTACTCCCCGGGGGCTGAAGCTTTCTTT.

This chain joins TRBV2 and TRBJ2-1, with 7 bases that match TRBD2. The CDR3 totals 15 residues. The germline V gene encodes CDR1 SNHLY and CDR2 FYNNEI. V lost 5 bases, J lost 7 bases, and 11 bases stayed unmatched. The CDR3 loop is CASSRQTIGGNEQFF. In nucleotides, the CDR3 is TGTGCCAGCAGTCGCCAGACCATCGGGGGGAATGAGCAGTTCTTC.

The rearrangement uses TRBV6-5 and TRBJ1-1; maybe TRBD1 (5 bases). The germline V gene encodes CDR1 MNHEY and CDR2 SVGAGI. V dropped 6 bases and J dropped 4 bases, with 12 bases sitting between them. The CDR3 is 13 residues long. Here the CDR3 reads CASRLIGGTEAFF. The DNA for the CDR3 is TGTGCCAGCAGGTTAATCGGGGGCACTGAAGCTTTCTTT.